What follows is one T cell receptor (beta chain) and its context. The data were taken from a study of cytomegalovirus exposure and HLA in healthy donors. The V gene's germline CDR1 is SGHRS and CDR2 YFSETQ. The CDR3 has 15 amino acids. The PCR used 60 Vbeta and 13 Jbeta primers. Some clones are missing from TCRdb's copy, which holds only in-frame ones; the method was immunoSEQ multiplex PCR. The sample lists roughly 68,000 clones, roughly 73% occurring once. This chain links TRBV5-1 with TRBJ2-5, with 8 bases identical to TRBD2. Gene TRBJ2-7 matches the end of the DNA better, so the J call may be wrong. What was sequenced was PBMCs. The receptor's source is a male donor in good health and CMV-seropositive. The CDR3 nucleotides read TGCGCCAGCAGCCCGACCGCGGGGGGCCGTAACGAGCAGTACTTC. It specifies CASSPTAGGRNEQYF.